Listed here are 27 T cell receptor beta chains from one sample, sequenced in a study of cytomegalovirus exposure and HLA in healthy donors. The PCR employed 60 Vbeta primers together with 13 Jbeta primers. Clones were read by immunoSEQ multiplex PCR, and TCRdb kept only the in-frame ones, dropping some. This repertoire shows 150,000 to 200,000 clones, 81% found once; its top ten account for approximately 1.2%. The sample was PBMCs. These receptors were obtained from a man aged 50-60 years in good health and CMV-seropositive.

The chain employs TRBV27 and TRBJ1-5; 7 positions agree with TRBD1. V trimming: 5 bases; J trimming: 5 bases; junction bases outside the gene matches: 6. This CDR3 is built from 14 residues. Germline CDR1 and CDR2: MNHEY and SMNVEV (reference sequence). The CDR3, as DNA: TGTGCCAGCAGTCAAAACAGGGGTGATCAGCCCCAGCATTTT. This sequence encodes CASSQNRGDQPQHF.

This chain connects TRBV7-2 to TRBJ1-5; D is unclear. V was shortened by 3 bases and J by 3 bases, with 12 bases between the two germline ends. The CDR3 runs 15 residues. Germline V gene data show CDR1 as SGHTA and CDR2 as FQGNSA. The CDR3 coding sequence is TGTGCCAGCAGCTTTGTCGGGGATAACAATCAGCCCCAGCATTTT. Translation: CASSFVGDNNQPQHF.

J is TRBJ2-7 and V is TRBV6-1; a possible D gene is TRBD1 (6 bases). V lost 5 bases to trimming and J lost 6 bases, with 17 bases between them. The CDR3 spans 14 residues. Germline CDR1 and CDR2: MNHNS and SASEGT. Here the CDR3 reads CASSTQTGWGEQYF. For the CDR3, the DNA is TGTGCCAGCAGTACTCAGACAGGTTGGGGCGAGCAGTACTTC.

The chain has TRBV19 and TRBJ1-5, with TRBD1 identical over 8 bases. Germline V gene sequence: CDR1 LNHDA, CDR2 SQIVND (reference sequence). V shed 5 bases, J shed 5 bases, and the junction held 2 bases outside the gene matches. This CDR3 contains 13 residues. CDR3 nucleotide sequence: TGTGCCAGTAGTGGGACAGGTCATCAGCCCCAGCATTTT. Amino acid sequence: CASSGTGHQPQHF.

The chain uses TRBV28 and TRBJ2-3, with 10 bases identical to TRBD2. Germline CDR1 reads MDHEN; CDR2 reads SYDVKM. V shed 8 bases, J shed 2 bases, and the junction held 7 bases outside the gene matches. The CDR3 extends over 15 amino acids. The CDR3 protein is CASLRSGRATDTQYF. The CDR3 region has the DNA TGTGCCAGCCTGAGGAGCGGGAGGGCCACAGATACGCAGTATTTT.

The chain combines TRBV6-1 with TRBJ1-4; D is possibly TRBD1 (5 bases). Germline values: CDR1 MNHNS, CDR2 SASEGT. This CDR3 has 14 residues. Trimming left V 6 bases short and J 5 bases short, with 13 bases between. CDR3 coding DNA: TGTGCCAGCAGGAAGGGAGGGGCGAATGAAAAACTGTTTTTT. As protein: CASRKGGANEKLFF.

The V call is TRBV28, the J call TRBJ2-1; 8 bases line up with TRBD2. The length of the CDR3 is 16 residues. V lost 5 bases, J lost 0 bases, and 6 bases stayed unmatched. Germline-derived CDR1 and CDR2 are MDHEN and SYDVKM. The CDR3 bases are TGTGCCAGCAGTCCCATAGCGGGGAGCTCCTACAATGAGCAGTTCTTC. It yields the protein CASSPIAGSSYNEQFF.

The chain has TRBV6-4 and TRBJ1-2; maybe TRBD1 (6 bases). V lost 8 bases to trimming and J lost 5 bases, with 18 bases between them. The CDR3 runs 14 residues. Germline lookup yields CDR1 MRHNA and CDR2 SNTAGT. The CDR3 protein is CASVTPGVGYGYTF. CDR3 nucleotides: TGTGCCAGCGTTACCCCAGGGGTTGGGTATGGCTACACCTTC.

The J gene is TRBJ1-1, the V gene TRBV5-1; 8 bases fit TRBD1. Per germline, CDR1 SGHRS and CDR2 YFSETQ. Trimming at V came to 5 bases and at J to 1 base, leaving 13 bases not matched to a gene. The CDR3 is made up of 17 amino acids. DNA of the CDR3: TGCGCCAGCAGACAATCCAGGGGGCCTAACTCGAACACTGAAGCTTTCTTT. Amino acids: CASRQSRGPNSNTEAFF.

The chain combines TRBV6-1 with TRBJ2-7; 8 bases align to TRBD1. Germline loops: CDR1 MNHNS, CDR2 SASEGT. Trimming took 10 bases from V and 3 from J; bases not matched to a gene: 14. This CDR3 contains 15 residues. The CDR3 sequence: CAIGTGPWGSYEQYF. CDR3 bases: TGTGCCATAGGGACAGGTCCCTGGGGGAGCTACGAGCAGTACTTC.

This clone was recorded once. V and J are TRBV28 and TRBJ1-5; a weak D match, TRBD1 (6 bases). This CDR3 region has 15 residues. Germline V lookup: CDR1 MDHEN, CDR2 SYDVKM. With 2 bases removed from V and 6 bases from J, the gap between germline ends came to 14 bases. CDR3 region: CASSLTDTGFQPQHF. In nucleotides, the CDR3 is TGTGCCAGCAGTTTAACCGATACAGGGTTTCAGCCCCAGCATTTT.

This clone was seen a handful of times. The V gene is TRBV7-2, the J gene TRBJ2-7, with D possibly being TRBD2 (5 bases). The CDR3 length is 14 residues. The V gene lost 2 bases and the J gene lost 3 bases, with 11 bases spanning the gap. The germline gives CDR1 SGHTA, CDR2 FQGNSA. The CDR3 DNA reads TGTGCCAGCAGCTTAAATAGCGTTTTCTACGAGCAGTACTTC. Translating it yields CASSLNSVFYEQYF.

The V gene is TRBV28, the J gene TRBJ2-7; D uncertain. Germline V gives CDR1 MDHEN, CDR2 SYDVKM. The CDR3 sequence is 12 residues long. V was pared by 2 bases and J by 7 bases, with 9 bases between. The CDR3 region is CASSLTTREQYF. The CDR3 DNA reads as TGTGCCAGCAGTTTAACTACCAGAGAGCAGTACTTC.

The chain joins TRBV10-3 to TRBJ2-6, with TRBD1 as a possible D gene (6 bases). Trimming left V 9 bases short and J 0 bases short, with 12 bases between. This CDR3 region has 15 residues. Looked up from germline, CDR1 is ENHRY and CDR2 is SYGVKD. The CDR3 nucleotides read TGTGCCATGGGGGCCCAGCACTCTGGGGCCAACGTCCTGACTTTC. Protein product: CAMGAQHSGANVLTF.

The chain has TRBV12-1 and TRBJ1-5. TRBV12-1 is a pseudogene. The CDR3 runs to 16 residues. CDR3 coding DNA: TGTGCCAGCAGCTTTGAGTTCGCGGATATCAATCAGCCCCAGCATTTT. It encodes CASSFEFADINQPQHF.

This clone was observed a few times. Here the CDR3 DNA reads TGTGCCAGCAGCGGAACCGGGACTAGAGCATCAGATACGCAGTATTTT. Its protein product is CASSGTGTRASDTQYF. The chain is built from TRBV7-9 and TRBJ2-3; 8 nucleotides line up with TRBD2. V shed 5 bases, J shed 4 bases, and the junction held 11 bases outside the gene matches. The CDR3 length is 16 residues. Germline-derived CDR1 and CDR2 are SEHNR and FQNEAQ (reference sequence).

The V gene is TRBV10-1, the J gene TRBJ2-3; tentatively, D is TRBD1 (6 bases). Trimming removed 2 bases from V and 0 bases from J, with 9 bases in between. The length of the CDR3 is 15 residues. Germline CDR1 WNHNN, CDR2 SYGVQD (reference sequence). The CDR3 loop is CASSEPGASTDTQYF. The CDR3 DNA reads as TGCGCCAGCAGTGAGCCAGGGGCCAGCACAGATACGCAGTATTTT.

In DNA form, the CDR3 reads TGTGCCAGCAGTCCCGGGACTAGCCGAAGCGGGGAGCTGTTTTTT. Amino acids: CASSPGTSRSGELFF. V usage is TRBV11-2 and J usage is TRBJ2-2, with TRBD2 matching 9 bases. Trimming at V came to 6 bases and at J to 7 bases, leaving 9 bases not matched to a gene. Germline CDR1 is SGHAT and CDR2 is FQNNGV. This CDR3 has 15 amino acids. Supplemented by reference TRBV11-2 and TRBJ2-2, the full variable domain reads EAGVAQSPRYKIIEKRQSVAFWCNPISGHATLYWYQQILGQGPKLLIQFQNNGVVDDSQLPKDRFSAERLKGVDSTLKIQPAKLEDSAVYLCASSPGTSRSGELFFGEGSRLTVL.

The chain employs TRBV11-2 and TRBJ1-1; perhaps TRBD1 as D (5 bases). CDR1 and CDR2 (germline): SGHAT, FQNNGV. The CDR3 totals 14 residues. Trimming cost V 2 bases and J 5 bases, with 12 bases left between them. This CDR3 reads CASSLFGGGTEAFF. For the CDR3, the DNA is TGTGCCAGCAGCTTATTTGGGGGAGGAACTGAAGCTTTCTTT. The entire variable domain, with the rest obtained from reference TRBV11-2 and TRBJ1-1, is as follows: EAGVAQSPRYKIIEKRQSVAFWCNPISGHATLYWYQQILGQGPKLLIQFQNNGVVDDSQLPKDRFSAERLKGVDSTLKIQPAKLEDSAVYLCASSLFGGGTEAFFGQGTRLTVV.

This clone was found once. The gene calls are TRBV12-2 and TRBJ2-5; the tabulated D call, TRBD2, remains unverified against the DNA. TRBV12-2 is shown as a pseudogene. The CDR3 has 16 amino acids. Here the CDR3 reads CASRLARLTPNQTQYF. In nucleotides, the CDR3 is TGTGCAAGTCGCTTAGCACGACTCACCCCAAACCAGACCCAGTACTTC.

Only a few counts were recorded for this clone. The V call is TRBV5-1, the J call TRBJ1-1, with TRBD1 matching over 7 bases. The CDR3 consists of 15 residues. Germline V gene sequence: CDR1 SGHRS, CDR2 YFSETQ. Unmatched junction bases numbered 7, after V lost 0 bases and J lost 5 bases. The CDR3, as DNA: TGCGCCAGCAGCTTGGCCCCCGACAGGGCGACTGAAGCTTTCTTT. Amino acids: CASSLAPDRATEAFF. The whole variable domain, remainder taken from reference TRBV5-1 and TRBJ1-1, is KAGVTQTPRYLIKTRGQQVTLSCSPISGHRSVSWYQQTPGQGLQFLFEYFSETQRNKGNFPGRFSGRQFSNSRSEMNVSTLELGDSALYLCASSLAPDRATEAFFGQGTRLTVV.

The chain links TRBV27 to TRBJ1-2, with TRBD1 matching over 10 bases. The J segment lost 0 bases and the V segment lost 4 bases, leaving 2 bases of the junction unmatched. CDR3 size: 15 residues. The germline gives CDR1 MNHEY, CDR2 SMNVEV (reference sequence). The CDR3 sequence: CASSSGTGANYGYTF. Written as DNA, the CDR3 is TGTGCCAGCAGTTCCGGGACAGGGGCTAACTATGGCTACACCTTC.

J is TRBJ1-1 and V is TRBV27; 10 bases match TRBD1. The CDR3 is 15 residues long. Germline V lookup: CDR1 MNHEY, CDR2 SMNVEV (reference sequence). Losses at the gene ends were 2 bases for V and 1 base for J; bases not matched to a gene: 1. In DNA, the CDR3 is TGTGCCAGCAGTTTAGGGACAGGGGCGAACACTGAAGCTTTCTTT. It yields the protein CASSLGTGANTEAFF.

This clone has just a few counts. The rearrangement uses TRBV7-2 and TRBJ1-1; 7 bases line up with TRBD1. The V segment lost 5 bases and the J segment 7 bases; nucleotides outside the gene matches: 7. CDR1 is SGHTA, CDR2 FQGNSA, per germline. This CDR3 comprises 13 residues. CDR3 sequence reads: CASSIRTGSEAFF. The DNA for the CDR3 is TGTGCCAGCAGCATCCGGACAGGCAGTGAAGCTTTCTTT. Full variable domain (missing parts from reference TRBV7-2 and TRBJ1-1): GAGVSQSPSNKVTEKGKDVELRCDPISGHTALYWYRQSLGQGLEFLIYFQGNSAPDKSGLPSDRFSAERTGGSVSTLTIQRTQQEDSAVYLCASSIRTGSEAFFGQGTRLTVV.

The V gene is TRBV18, the J gene TRBJ1-2; D is ambiguous. Trimming shortened V by 6 bases and J by 5 bases, and 10 bases separated the two germline ends. CDR3 length equals 12 residues. Germline V lookup: CDR1 KGHSH, CDR2 LQKENI. The DNA for the CDR3 is TGTGCCAGCTCTGAACGACTATATGGCTACACCTTC. Its translation is CASSERLYGYTF. Using reference TRBV18 and TRBJ1-2 for the parts outside the CDR3, the full variable domain is NAGVMQNPRHLVRRRGQEARLRCSPMKGHSHVYWYRQLPEEGLKFMVYLQKENIIDESGMPKERFSAEFPKEGPSILRIQQVVRGDSAAYFCASSERLYGYTFGSGTRLTVV.

The rearrangement links TRBV7-3 to TRBJ2-5, with 7 bases aligning to TRBD2. The V gene end was trimmed by 1 base and the J gene end by 7 bases; junction bases not matched to a gene: 6. The CDR3 is made up of 14 amino acids. CDR1 SGHTA and CDR2 FQGTGA come from the germline V gene. The DNA of the CDR3 is TGTGCCAGCAGCTTAAGACGGGGGGAAGGGACCCAGTACTTC. Amino acid sequence: CASSLRRGEGTQYF. Based on the CDR3 plus reference TRBV7-3 and TRBJ2-5, the full variable domain is GAGVSQTPSNKVTEKGKYVELRCDPISGHTALYWYRQSLGQGPEFLIYFQGTGAADDSGLPNDRFFAVRPEGSVSTLKIQRTERGDSAVYLCASSLRRGEGTQYFGPGTRLLVL.

The CDR3 reads CASSLLRSSYNSPLHF. CDR3 coding DNA: TGTGCCAGCAGCTTGCTTCGGAGCTCCTATAATTCACCCCTCCACTTT. V usage is TRBV5-5 and J usage is TRBJ1-6; D is unresolved. CDR3 length: 16 amino acids. The germline V gene encodes CDR1 SGHKS and CDR2 YYEKEE (reference sequence). V lost 1 base to trimming and J lost 0 bases, with 8 bases between them.